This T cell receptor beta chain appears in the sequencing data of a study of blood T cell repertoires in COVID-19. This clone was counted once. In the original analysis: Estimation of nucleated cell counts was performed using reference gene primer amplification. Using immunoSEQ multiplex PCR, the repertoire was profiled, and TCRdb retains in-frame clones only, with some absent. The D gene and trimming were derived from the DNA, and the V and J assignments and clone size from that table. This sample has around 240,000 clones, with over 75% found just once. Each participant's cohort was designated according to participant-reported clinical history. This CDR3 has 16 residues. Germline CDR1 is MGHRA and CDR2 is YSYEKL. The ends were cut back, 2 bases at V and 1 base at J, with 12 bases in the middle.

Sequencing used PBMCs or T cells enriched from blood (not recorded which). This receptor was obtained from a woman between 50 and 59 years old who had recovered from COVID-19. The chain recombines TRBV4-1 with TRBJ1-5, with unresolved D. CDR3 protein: CASSQSMSFSNQPQHF. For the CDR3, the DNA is TGCGCCAGCAGCCAATCTATGAGTTTCAGCAATCAGCCCCAGCATTTT.